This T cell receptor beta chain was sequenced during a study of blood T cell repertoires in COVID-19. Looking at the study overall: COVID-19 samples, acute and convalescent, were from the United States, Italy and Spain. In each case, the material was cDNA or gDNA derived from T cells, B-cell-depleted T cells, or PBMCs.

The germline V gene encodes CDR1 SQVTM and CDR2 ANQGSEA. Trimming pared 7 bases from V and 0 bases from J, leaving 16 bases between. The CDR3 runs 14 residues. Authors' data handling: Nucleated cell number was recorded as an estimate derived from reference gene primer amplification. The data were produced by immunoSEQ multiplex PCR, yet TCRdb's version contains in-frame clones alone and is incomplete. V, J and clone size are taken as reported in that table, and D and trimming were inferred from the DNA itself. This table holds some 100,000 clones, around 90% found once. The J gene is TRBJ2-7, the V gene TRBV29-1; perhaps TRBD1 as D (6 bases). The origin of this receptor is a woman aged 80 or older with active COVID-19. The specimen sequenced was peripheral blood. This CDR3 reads CSAATGGASYEQYF. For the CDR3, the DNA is TGCAGCGCTGCGACAGGTGGGGCCTCCTACGAGCAGTACTTC.